The 31 T cell receptor beta chains below all came from one sample that was sequenced in a study of blood T cell repertoires in COVID-19 (dated by TCRdb to the early 2020s). The library was made by the immunoSEQ multiplex PCR assay. Imported from immuneACCESS, the table was reduced by TCRdb to in-frame sequences with V and J called. These copies leave out some clones; in studies compared against another copy, an unresolved V gene accounts for under half, and the cause of the remainder is not known. Within this sample are approximately 180,000 clones, with roughly nine tenths of them counted one time only. In total, the top ten clones hold under 2.5% of the sample. What was sequenced was PBMCs or T cells enriched from blood (not recorded which). These receptors came from a woman aged 40 to 50 with acute COVID-19.

This chain connects TRBV19 to TRBJ2-7, with 11 positions matching TRBD2. After removal of 5 bases from V and 7 bases from J, the junction contained 4 bases not matched to a gene. CDR3 length: 13 residues. Germline CDR1 and CDR2: LNHDA and SQIVND (reference sequence). The CDR3 region has the DNA TGTGCCAGTAGTGAAGGACTAGCGGGTGAGCAGTACTTC. Encoded protein: CASSEGLAGEQYF.

This clone was counted only a few times. This chain connects TRBV6-5 to TRBJ1-5; the match to TRBD1 covers 9 bases. V was pared by 5 bases and J by 5 bases, with 4 bases of the junction left unmatched. The CDR3 covers 14 residues. From germline, CDR1 is MNHEY and CDR2 SVGAGI. The CDR3 region has the DNA TGTGCCAGCAGTACAGGGGGCTATGATCAGCCCCAGCATTTT. Translating gives CASSTGGYDQPQHF.

The V call is TRBV7-7, the J call TRBJ2-2; the match to TRBD2 covers 12 bases. V gave up 5 bases and J gave up 8 bases; unmatched junction bases: 6. The CDR3 loop spans 15 amino acids. Germline V gene data show CDR1 as SSHAT and CDR2 as FNYEAQ (reference sequence). The CDR3 spells CASSPTSGGQGELFF. Here the CDR3 DNA reads TGTGCCAGCAGCCCGACTAGCGGGGGACAAGGGGAGCTGTTTTTT.

This clone was recorded once. This rearrangement joins TRBV24-1 to TRBJ2-3; D remains unclear. Trimming removed 7 bases from V and 4 bases from J, with 8 bases in between. Germline V lookup: CDR1 KGHDR, CDR2 SFDVKD. This CDR3 has 12 amino acids. As DNA, the CDR3 is TGTGCCACCAGCGCGTTGGCAGATACGCAGTATTTT. Translating gives CATSALADTQYF.

This clone appeared a few times. The rearrangement joins TRBV30 to TRBJ1-6; no firm D call. In germline, CDR1 is GTSNPN, CDR2 SVGIG (reference sequence). The CDR3 covers 15 residues. Between the trimmed V and J ends, which lost 0 bases and 6 bases, there was a span of 12 bases. As DNA, the CDR3 is TGTGCCTGGAGTGTTACCGGGGAGCGTAATTCACCCCTCCACTTT. Protein: CAWSVTGERNSPLHF.

The rearrangement uses TRBV12-3 or TRBV12-4 and TRBJ1-4, with a possible D match to TRBD1 (5 bases). V was cut by 4 bases and J by 8 bases, with 11 bases left in between. The CDR3 has 13 amino acids. CDR3 sequence reads: CASSSGFGEKLFF. The CDR3 DNA reads TGTGCCAGCAGTTCAGGGTTTGGGGAAAAACTGTTTTTT.

V usage is TRBV2 and J usage is TRBJ1-5; TRBD1 matches at 7 bases. Germline values: CDR1 SNHLY, CDR2 FYNNEI. The length of the CDR3 is 16 residues. The junction had 7 bases not matched to a gene; V was cut back by 2 bases and J by 3 bases. The CDR3 nucleotides read TGTGCCAGCAGTGAACGCCGGGGACAGAACAATCAGCCCCAGCATTTT. This translates into CASSERRGQNNQPQHF.

The J gene is TRBJ2-3, the V gene TRBV3-1 (or the pseudogene TRBV3-2), with 10 bases aligning to TRBD1. The CDR3 has 16 amino acids. After removal of 2 bases from V and 3 bases from J, the junction contained 5 bases not matched to a gene. The germline V gene encodes CDR1 LGHDT and CDR2 YNNKEL (reference sequence). Written as DNA, the CDR3 is TGTGCCAGCAGCCAATGGACAGGGGGAACAACAGATACGCAGTATTTT. Protein sequence: CASSQWTGGTTDTQYF.

The chain recombines TRBV7-2 with TRBJ2-2; unclear D gene. Germline CDR1 reads SGHTA; CDR2 reads FQGNSA. V dropped 2 bases and J dropped 1 base, with 11 bases sitting between them. This CDR3 is built from 16 residues. CDR3 protein: CASSLRVAENTGELFF. The CDR3 DNA is TGTGCCAGCAGCTTACGGGTAGCAGAGAACACCGGGGAGCTGTTTTTT.

The V gene is TRBV6-1, the J gene TRBJ2-5; 7 bases map to TRBD2. V was clipped by 8 bases and J by 5 bases; unmatched bases: 8. Germline V CDR1 and CDR2: MNHNS, SASEGT. The CDR3 spans 13 residues. DNA for the CDR3: TGTGCCAGCGAGACTAGCTTGGGGGAGACCCAGTACTTC. As protein: CASETSLGETQYF.

The chain joins TRBV6-5 to TRBJ1-3; D is possibly TRBD1 (5 bases). There are 15 residues in the CDR3. Germline V lookup: CDR1 MNHEY, CDR2 SVGAGI. With 7 bases removed from V and 0 bases from J, the gap between germline ends came to 13 bases. The CDR3 coding sequence is TGTGCCAGCACGCTGACGGGACTCTCTGGAAACACCATATATTTT. This gives the protein CASTLTGLSGNTIYF.

J is TRBJ1-6 and V is TRBV6-5; a possible D gene is TRBD1 (6 bases). The germline V and J ends were trimmed by 2 bases and 6 bases, with 11 bases remaining between them. This CDR3 is built from 15 residues. Looked up from germline, CDR1 is MNHEY and CDR2 is SVGAGI. This CDR3 is CASSYRRGSNSPLHF. Here the CDR3 DNA reads TGTGCCAGCAGTTACCGCAGGGGTAGTAATTCACCCCTCCACTTT.

This chain connects TRBV28 to TRBJ1-1; 7 nucleotides line up with TRBD1. The germline V gene encodes CDR1 MDHEN and CDR2 SYDVKM. Trimming at V came to 5 bases and at J to 4 bases, leaving 7 bases not matched to a gene. The CDR3 covers 14 residues. Here the CDR3 reads CASSRQGGITEAFF. The CDR3 region has the DNA TGTGCCAGCAGTCGACAGGGCGGCATCACTGAAGCTTTCTTT.

This chain connects TRBV9 to TRBJ2-7; D remains unclear. Germline CDR1 is SGDLS and CDR2 is YYNGEE. CDR3 length: 15 amino acids. Trimming pared 0 bases from V and 2 bases from J, leaving 12 bases between. The CDR3: CASSVEWAHTYEQYF. In DNA, the CDR3 is TGTGCCAGCAGCGTAGAGTGGGCCCACACCTACGAGCAGTACTTC.

The chain joins TRBV28 to TRBJ2-7; no firm D call. Trimming pared 1 base from V and 0 bases from J, leaving 7 bases between. CDR3 length: 14 residues. The germline gives CDR1 MDHEN, CDR2 SYDVKM. As DNA, the CDR3 is TGTGCCAGCAGTTTATTCCACAGCTCCTACGAGCAGTACTTC. Translating it yields CASSLFHSSYEQYF.

The chain links TRBV9 to TRBJ1-2, with D hard to call. CDR3 size: 15 residues. CDR1 SGDLS and CDR2 YYNGEE come from the germline V gene. With 4 bases removed from V and 0 bases from J, the gap between germline ends came to 13 bases. Here the CDR3 reads CASSPHSISNYGYTF. The CDR3, as DNA: TGTGCCAGCAGCCCCCACAGCATTTCTAACTATGGCTACACCTTC.

The V and J genes are TRBV4-1 and TRBJ2-1, with no clear D. The CDR3 contains 14 residues. The V gene's germline CDR1 is MGHRA and CDR2 YSYEKL. V was cut by 2 bases and J by 4 bases, with 9 bases left in between. The CDR3 bases are TGCGCCAGCAGCCAACCCTCTAGATACAATGAGCAGTTCTTC. Its translation: CASSQPSRYNEQFF.

The chain joins TRBV28 to TRBJ2-3; 8 bases line up with TRBD2. The length of the CDR3 is 17 residues. Per germline, CDR1 MDHEN and CDR2 SYDVKM. Germline trimming cut 4 bases from V and 0 bases from J; bases unmatched to any gene: 9. The CDR3 bases are TGTGCCAGCAGTTGGGGAGGCGGGGGGACTAGCACAGATACGCAGTATTTT. This codes for CASSWGGGGTSTDTQYF.

The chain recombines TRBV9 with TRBJ2-1; D gene unclear. The V end was cut by 5 bases, the J end by 3 bases, with 9 bases between. The CDR3 extends over 13 amino acids. Germline CDR1 is SGDLS and CDR2 is YYNGEE. The CDR3 reads CASSPPGYNEQFF. CDR3 nucleotide sequence: TGTGCCAGCAGTCCCCCCGGCTACAATGAGCAGTTCTTC.

V and J are TRBV11-3 and TRBJ1-4; D possibly corresponds to TRBD1 (5 bases). The length of the CDR3 is 15 residues. Germline CDR1 and CDR2: SGHNT and YENEEA. Trimming left V 6 bases short and J 2 bases short, with 13 bases between. The CDR3 bases are TGTGCCAGCAGTAAATTGGGGGGGACTAATGAAAAACTGTTTTTT. As protein: CASSKLGGTNEKLFF.

V usage is TRBV5-8 and J usage is TRBJ1-1, with D unresolved. V lost 5 bases, J lost 4 bases, and 15 bases lay in between. CDR1 SGHTS and CDR2 YDEGEE come from the germline V gene. The CDR3 totals 14 residues. This chain's CDR3 is CASRVAPRGTEAFF. In nucleotides, the CDR3 is TGTGCCAGCAGGGTGGCCCCAAGAGGCACTGAAGCTTTCTTT.

V is TRBV7-2 and J is TRBJ2-1; possible D gene TRBD1, 6 bases. The CDR3 consists of 13 residues. The germline V and J ends were trimmed by 6 bases and 10 bases, with 16 bases remaining between them. CDR1 and CDR2 from the germline V gene are SGHTA and FQGNSA. This chain's CDR3 is CASREPPRGEQFF. CDR3 bases: TGTGCCAGCAGGGAACCTCCGAGGGGGGAGCAGTTCTTC.

The chain recombines TRBV18 with TRBJ2-2, with a tentative D call TRBD2 (6 bases). The V end was cut by 6 bases, the J end by 5 bases, with 13 bases between. The CDR3 is 14 residues long. CDR1 and CDR2 from the germline V gene are KGHSH and LQKENI. CDR3 DNA: TGTGCCAGCTCCCCCCCTGGGAGGACCGGGGAGCTGTTTTTT. It yields the protein CASSPPGRTGELFF. Combining the CDR3 with reference TRBV18 and TRBJ2-2 gives the whole variable domain NAGVMQNPRHLVRRRGQEARLRCSPMKGHSHVYWYRQLPEEGLKFMVYLQKENIIDESGMPKERFSAEFPKEGPSILRIQQVVRGDSAAYFCASSPPGRTGELFFGEGSRLTVL.

V gene TRBV6-2 or TRBV6-3 combines with J gene TRBJ2-1, with 8 positions matching TRBD2. The germline CDR1 and CDR2 sequences are MNHEY and SVGEGT. Germline trimming cut 4 bases from V and 1 base from J; bases unmatched to any gene: 9. The CDR3 is made up of 17 amino acids. The CDR3 DNA is TGTGCCAGCAGTTCAGGACTAGCAAGTTTGTCCTACAATGAGCAGTTCTTC. Its translation: CASSSGLASLSYNEQFF.

The chain employs TRBV10-3 and TRBJ2-7, with TRBD2 identical over 8 bases. The V segment lost 9 bases and the J segment 6 bases; nucleotides outside the gene matches: 19. Germline lookup yields CDR1 ENHRY and CDR2 SYGVKD. The CDR3 loop spans 16 amino acids. CDR3: CAIKRGAGDLGGEQYF. The CDR3 DNA follows: TGTGCCATAAAAAGAGGAGCGGGAGATCTAGGCGGCGAGCAGTACTTC.

This sequence joins TRBV7-2 and TRBJ2-1; 11 bases map to TRBD1. Germline V CDR1 and CDR2: SGHTA, FQGNSA. The CDR3 is 16 amino acids. V shed 1 base, J shed 6 bases, and the junction held 5 bases outside the gene matches. CDR3 coding DNA: TGTGCCAGCAGCTTAGTCTCGGGACAGGGGGTCAATGAGCAGTTCTTC. The encoded protein is CASSLVSGQGVNEQFF.

The CDR3 DNA follows: TGTGCCAGCAGCGTAGAGGACAGGAGCACAGATACGCAGTATTTT. It yields the protein CASSVEDRSTDTQYF. The rearrangement joins TRBV9 to TRBJ2-3; 7 nucleotides align to TRBD1. The CDR3 sequence is 15 residues long. The J segment lost 0 bases and the V segment lost 0 bases, leaving 1 base of the junction unmatched. Germline V gene data show CDR1 as SGDLS and CDR2 as YYNGEE. The variable domain in full, completed from reference TRBV9 and TRBJ2-3, reads DSGVTQTPKHLITATGQRVTLRCSPRSGDLSVYWYQQSLDQGLQFLIQYYNGEERAKGNILERFSAQQFPDLHSELNLSSLELGDSALYFCASSVEDRSTDTQYFGPGTRLTVL.

The J gene is TRBJ2-3, the V gene TRBV18; 9 nucleotides line up with TRBD2. Germline lookup yields CDR1 KGHSH and CDR2 LQKENI. Trimming at V came to 2 bases and at J to 3 bases, leaving 6 bases not matched to a gene. CDR3 length equals 16 residues. CDR3 protein: CASSPRLAGATDTQYF. CDR3 DNA sequence: TGTGCCAGCTCACCAAGGTTAGCGGGAGCTACAGATACGCAGTATTTT.

The gene calls are TRBV5-1 and TRBJ2-1, with D possibly matching TRBD2 (6 bases). Germline V gene lookup returns CDR1 SGHRS and CDR2 YFSETQ. This CDR3 spans 13 amino acids. Trimming removed 0 bases at V and 14 bases at J, with 15 bases between. The CDR3 reads CASSLARRELEFF. The CDR3 nucleotides are TGCGCCAGCAGCTTGGCCAGACGGGAGCTTGAGTTCTTC.

This clone was counted a few times. The chain couples TRBV19 to TRBJ2-3, with a tentative D call TRBD2 (6 bases). The CDR3 consists of 20 residues. Germline values: CDR1 LNHDA, CDR2 SQIVND (reference sequence). V lost 1 base and J lost 2, with 25 bases in between. The DNA for the CDR3 is TGTGCCAGTAGTATAGCGGGAGCCGGCCCGAGTTCCGCAAACACAGATACGCAGTATTTT. This sequence encodes CASSIAGAGPSSANTDTQYF.

The rearrangement joins TRBV7-3 to TRBJ1-1; D unclear. V was trimmed by 4 bases and J by 7 bases, leaving 19 bases between them. Looked up from germline, CDR1 is SGHTA and CDR2 is FQGTGA. The length of the CDR3 is 15 residues. The CDR3 sequence is CASSSDTRDSGEAFF. DNA for the CDR3: TGTGCCAGCAGCTCCGACACGAGGGATTCGGGTGAAGCTTTCTTT.